These 24 T cell receptor beta chains share one sample of origin, sequenced in a study of blood T cell repertoires in COVID-19. TCRdb keeps only in-frame clones here, not all; method: immunoSEQ multiplex PCR. The sample has over 60,000 clones, more than 75% seen once. Source material: peripheral blood. These receptors all stem from a human donor in a cohort sampled during active COVID-19.

The chain recombines TRBV5-1 with TRBJ1-4; 7 positions match TRBD1. Trimming took 4 bases from V and 6 from J; bases not matched to a gene: 6. Germline assignment: CDR1 SGHRS and CDR2 YFSETQ. This CDR3 has 14 residues. The CDR3 is CASSLRGRDEKLFF. CDR3 in DNA: TGCGCCAGCAGCCTTAGGGGGCGCGATGAAAAACTGTTTTTT.

This clone appeared a single time. CDR3 region: CASSPQGPGNTIYF. The CDR3 coding sequence is TGTGCCAGCAGCCCACAGGGGCCAGGGAACACCATATATTTT. V usage is TRBV7-3 and J usage is TRBJ1-3, with 7 bases that match TRBD1. The CDR3 spans 14 residues. CDR1 and CDR2 from the germline V gene are SGHTA and FQGTGA. V was pared by 5 bases and J by 7 bases, with 8 bases of the junction left unmatched.

V and J are TRBV7-8 and TRBJ2-7; no clear D gene. Deletions cut 4 bases from V and 0 bases from J, with 10 bases between. Germline V lookup: CDR1 SGHVS, CDR2 FQNEAQ. This CDR3 is 14 amino acids long. The CDR3 loop reads CASSSGAVSYEQYF. The CDR3 DNA sequence: TGTGCCAGCAGCTCCGGAGCAGTCTCCTACGAGCAGTACTTC.

The chain is built from TRBV19 and TRBJ2-7, with TRBD1 matching over 7 bases. Losses at the gene ends were 4 bases for V and 5 bases for J; bases not matched to a gene: 11. The CDR3 has 15 amino acids. Germline V gene data show CDR1 as LNHDA and CDR2 as SQIVND (reference sequence). CDR3 region: CASSRAGGLTNEQYF. The CDR3 DNA sequence: TGTGCCAGTAGTAGGGCAGGGGGATTGACGAACGAGCAGTACTTC.

The CDR3 protein is CASSQVRETEAFF. As DNA, the CDR3 is TGTGCCAGCAGCCAAGTTCGGGAGACTGAAGCTTTCTTT. The rearrangement links TRBV4-2 to TRBJ1-1; D ambiguous. V lost 1 base and J lost 5, with 8 bases in between. Germline CDR1 and CDR2: LGHNA and YNFKEQ. The CDR3 contains 13 residues.

In this sample, this clone turned up a few times. The J gene is TRBJ2-7, the V gene TRBV6-6; 8 positions match TRBD1. Trimming removed 6 bases from V and 3 bases from J; junction bases left unmatched: 4. The germline CDR1 and CDR2 sequences are MNHNY and SVGAGI (reference sequence). The CDR3 spans 13 residues. The CDR3 region has the DNA TGTGCCAGCAGCAGGACAGGGTACTACGAGCAGTACTTC. Translation gives CASSRTGYYEQYF.

CDR3 region: CASSLVEAGRFSNQPQHF. CDR3 DNA: TGTGCCAGCAGCTTAGTGGAAGCGGGGAGGTTCAGCAATCAGCCCCAGCATTTT. The chain recombines TRBV7-2 with TRBJ1-5; D not certain. Germline-derived CDR1 and CDR2 are SGHTA and FQGNSA. V was cut by 1 base and J by 1 base, with 17 bases left in between. The CDR3 is 18 amino acids.

The chain links TRBV4-1 to TRBJ2-1; 7 bases map to TRBD1. The length of the CDR3 is 15 residues. Looked up from germline, CDR1 is MGHRA and CDR2 is YSYEKL. Losses at the gene ends were 0 bases for V and 6 bases for J; bases not matched to a gene: 5. CDR3 sequence (DNA): TGCGCCAGCAGCCAAGAAGGGACAGACCGCAATGAGCAGTTCTTC. This gives the protein CASSQEGTDRNEQFF.

The chain joins TRBV9 to TRBJ2-7; D is perhaps TRBD1 (5 bases). The V gene lost 0 bases and the J gene lost 2 bases, with 9 bases spanning the gap. This CDR3 has 14 amino acids. The germline V gene encodes CDR1 SGDLS and CDR2 YYNGEE. The CDR3 here is CASSVGQQPYEQYF. In DNA, the CDR3 is TGTGCCAGCAGCGTAGGACAGCAACCCTACGAGCAGTACTTC.

There are a few counts of this clone. V usage is TRBV12-5 and J usage is TRBJ2-5, with D unclear. The CDR3 totals 13 residues. V was clipped by 5 bases and J by 4 bases, with 11 bases between them. Germline CDR1 and CDR2: LGHNT and FRNRAP. The CDR3 loop is CASGPEVRETQYF. CDR3 in DNA: TGTGCTAGTGGTCCAGAGGTTCGAGAGACCCAGTACTTC.

The genes are TRBV19 and TRBJ1-2; no reliable D call. CDR1 is LNHDA, CDR2 SQIVND, per germline (reference sequence). V was shortened by 1 base and J by 5 bases, with 11 bases between the two germline ends. This CDR3 spans 14 amino acids. CDR3 amino acids: CASSIGHLSYGYTF. The CDR3 DNA sequence: TGTGCCAGTAGTATAGGCCATCTATCATATGGCTACACCTTC. Looking up the rest from reference TRBV19 and TRBJ1-2 gives the full variable domain: DGGITQSPKYLFRKEGQNVTLSCEQNLNHDAMYWYRQDPGQGLRLIYYSQIVNDFQKGDIAEGYSVSREKKESFPLTVTSAQKNPTAFYLCASSIGHLSYGYTFGSGTRLTVV.

The rearrangement joins TRBV27 to TRBJ2-7, with D unresolved. There are 13 residues in the CDR3. Germline V gene sequence: CDR1 MNHEY, CDR2 SMNVEV (reference sequence). The V and J ends lost 6 bases and 0 bases respectively, with 9 bases between them. Here the CDR3 DNA reads TGTGCCAGCAGACGATCGGGCTCCTACGAGCAGTACTTC. Its translation is CASRRSGSYEQYF.

The J gene is TRBJ2-7, the V gene TRBV14; the D is unclear. The CDR3 spans 15 residues. V was shortened by 2 bases and J by 3 bases, with 14 bases between the two germline ends. Looked up from germline, CDR1 is SGHDN and CDR2 is FVKESK. CDR3 in DNA: TGTGCCAGCAGCCAAACAGCCCTACCCGTCTACGAGCAGTACTTC. It codes for CASSQTALPVYEQYF.

The J gene is TRBJ1-6, the V gene TRBV5-1, with a tentative D call TRBD1 (5 bases). V lost 2 bases and J lost 6, with 6 bases in between. Per germline, CDR1 SGHRS and CDR2 YFSETQ. This CDR3 is 13 amino acids long. CDR3 sequence reads: CASSFDSNSPLHF. CDR3 in DNA: TGCGCCAGCAGCTTTGACAGTAATTCACCCCTCCACTTT.

The chain employs TRBV30 and TRBJ1-6; 9 nucleotides align to TRBD1. The CDR3 consists of 19 residues. V dropped 5 bases and J dropped 3; count of bases not matched to a gene: 17. The germline CDR1 and CDR2 sequences are GTSNPN and SVGIG (reference sequence). The CDR3 nucleotides are TGTGCCTGGGACAATTCTCCAATCGACAGGGGGAACTATAATTCACCCCTCCACTTT. Amino acids: CAWDNSPIDRGNYNSPLHF.

The chain recombines TRBV6-5 with TRBJ2-7; D uncertain. Trimming removed 2 bases at V and 6 bases at J, with 5 bases between. The CDR3 loop spans 11 amino acids. Germline lookup yields CDR1 MNHEY and CDR2 SVGAGI. CDR3 residues: CASSYNSEQYF. In DNA, the CDR3 is TGTGCCAGCAGTTACAATAGCGAGCAGTACTTC.

The genes are TRBV3-1 (or the pseudogene TRBV3-2) and TRBJ2-7, with 7 bases identical to TRBD1. This CDR3 has 14 residues. The trim removed 4 bases at V and 2 bases at J, leaving 5 bases unmatched. Germline values: CDR1 LGHDT, CDR2 YNNKEL (reference sequence). CDR3 coding DNA: TGTGCCAGCAGCCCCCGGGACAGAACCTACGAGCAGTACTTC. It translates to CASSPRDRTYEQYF.

The chain employs TRBV5-4 and TRBJ2-7; 12 bases match TRBD2. Germline V CDR1 and CDR2: SGHNT, YYREEE (reference sequence). V shed 3 bases, J shed 2 bases, and the junction held 9 bases outside the gene matches. The CDR3 length is 17 residues. The CDR3 nucleotides are TGTGCCAGCAGCTGGAGGAGGACTAGCGGGGCAGCCTACGAGCAGTACTTC. Translation gives CASSWRRTSGAAYEQYF.

The rearrangement links TRBV12-3 or TRBV12-4 to TRBJ1-2, with a weak D call TRBD1 (6 bases). V was trimmed by 6 bases and J by 4 bases, leaving 12 bases between them. The CDR3 contains 13 residues. The CDR3 spells CASSRDTGYGYTF. Written as DNA, the CDR3 is TGTGCCAGCAGCCGGGACACGGGCTATGGCTACACCTTC.

The CDR3 sequence: CASSLEQGPYEQYF. For the CDR3, the DNA is TGCGCCAGCAGCTTGGAACAGGGTCCCTACGAGCAGTACTTC. This chain connects TRBV5-1 to TRBJ2-7, with D perhaps matching TRBD1 (6 bases). CDR1 SGHRS and CDR2 YFSETQ come from the germline V gene. V lost 0 bases and J lost 2, with 9 bases in between. The CDR3 extends over 14 amino acids.

CDR3 nucleotide sequence: TGTGCCAGCAGCACTACCCCGGCCACGCCGGGAGGCTACACCTTC. Protein: CASSTTPATPGGYTF. The chain links TRBV5-8 to TRBJ1-2; no clear D. The CDR3 is 15 amino acids. Per germline, CDR1 SGHTS and CDR2 YDEGEE. V dropped 4 bases and J dropped 8 bases, with 21 bases sitting between them.

V gene TRBV3-1 (or the pseudogene TRBV3-2) combines with J gene TRBJ1-1, with D perhaps TRBD1 (5 bases). CDR1 is LGHDT and CDR2 is YNNKEL in the germline V gene (reference sequence). V was shortened by 7 bases and J by 3 bases, with 12 bases between the two germline ends. The CDR3 has 13 amino acids. CDR3 sequence: CASTTGRDTEAFF. The DNA for the CDR3 is TGTGCCAGCACAACAGGAAGGGACACTGAAGCTTTCTTT.

This rearrangement joins TRBV29-1 to TRBJ1-2; 7 bases match TRBD1. CDR3 length: 12 residues. V shed 7 bases, J shed 5 bases, and the junction held 7 bases outside the gene matches. The germline gives CDR1 SQVTM, CDR2 ANQGSEA. The CDR3 sequence is CSATGALYGYTF. The CDR3 DNA reads as TGCAGCGCTACAGGGGCCCTTTATGGCTACACCTTC.

CDR3 protein: CASSSSGGPPADTQYF. In nucleotides, the CDR3 is TGTGCCAGCAGCTCTTCGGGGGGGCCCCCCGCAGATACGCAGTATTTT. This chain connects TRBV7-2 to TRBJ2-3, with 8 bases lining up with TRBD2. CDR3 length equals 16 residues. V was clipped by 4 bases and J by 4 bases; unmatched bases: 10. Germline V CDR1 and CDR2: SGHTA, FQGNSA.